This T cell receptor (beta chain) stems from a study of tumor-infiltrating lymphocytes in glioblastoma multiforme. The CDR3 runs 18 residues. J was trimmed by 5 bases and V by 6 bases; bases with no gene match: 17. TCR beta libraries were built from RNA through three nested multiplex PCR rounds using modified ARM-PCR. TCRB-specific cDNA synthesis used roughly 0.5 ug of total RNA. TCRdb redid the calling of the multiplex PCR reads with MiXCR, one entry per CDR3 protein. The table has approximately 30,000 distinct CDR3 sequences, about 58% seen once. This receptor was identified in a male donor with glioblastoma. The sequencing sample was made of brain tumor tissue. The rearrangement uses TRBV12-3 or TRBV12-4 and TRBJ2-3; 10 bases match TRBD2. The CDR3 sequence is CASRTGLAGGKREDTQYF. The DNA for the CDR3 is TGTGCCAGCAGAACCGGATTAGCGGGAGGCAAAAGGGAAGATACGCAGTATTTT.